This TCR beta chain was sequenced during a study of cytomegalovirus exposure and HLA in healthy donors. The primer mix had 60 Vbeta and 13 Jbeta primers. Generated by immunoSEQ multiplex PCR, the TCRdb table keeps only in-frame clones and is missing some. In the table there are about 120,000 clones, 77% of which are singletons. Germline assignment: CDR1 KGHSH and CDR2 LQKENI. The length of the CDR3 is 14 residues. Trimming took 2 bases from V and 6 from J; bases not matched to a gene: 5. This chain uses TRBV18 with TRBJ2-7, with 9 bases lining up with TRBD1. Sequences were obtained from PBMCs. The TCR sequence derives from a man in his forties or fifties in good health and CMV-seropositive. CDR3 residues: CASSPWDRAAEQYF. CDR3 coding DNA: TGTGCCAGCTCACCATGGGACAGGGCCGCCGAGCAGTACTTC.